This T cell receptor (beta chain) originates from a study of blood T cell repertoires in COVID-19. Turning to the study itself: Sites across the United States, Italy and Spain contributed samples from acute and convalescent COVID-19.

The CDR3 contains 15 residues. The germline gives CDR1 ENHRY, CDR2 SYGVKD. Trimming removed 11 bases from V and 5 bases from J; junction bases left unmatched: 17. In the authors' workflow: Reference gene primer amplification yielded estimated nucleated cell counts. This table comes from immunoSEQ multiplex PCR, and its TCRdb copy is limited to in-frame clones, with some not included. From that table come the V and J calls and clone size; the DNA was used to work out D and trimming. Of fewer than 250,000 clones in the sample, around 82% were seen once. This sequence originates from a man aged 50 or older with active or convalescent COVID-19. Sample: peripheral blood. V and J are TRBV10-3 and TRBJ1-2; 7 bases line up with TRBD1. CDR3 sequence reads: CASDRDGDQRYGYTF. The CDR3 DNA sequence: TGTGCCTCAGACAGGGACGGGGATCAGAGGTATGGCTACACCTTC.